This T cell receptor beta chain came from a study of blood T cell repertoires in COVID-19. Study-wide context: Sites in the United States, Italy and Spain provided acute and convalescent COVID-19 samples. T cells, B-cell-depleted T cells, or PBMCs supplied cDNA or gDNA.

Clones were sequenced by immunoSEQ multiplex PCR, and TCRdb holds only the in-frame ones, with some missing. The sample has 350,000 or so clones, just over 85% seen once. The ends lost 2 bases at V and 4 bases at J; junction bases unmatched: 5. The CDR3 totals 15 residues. Germline V lookup: CDR1 SGHKS, CDR2 YYEKEE (reference sequence). The age range of participants was about 18 to 100 years, with residence in about 25 US areas. Researchers sorted participants into cohorts using their self-reported clinical history. The sequencing sample was made of PBMCs or T cells enriched from blood (not recorded which). The clonotype comes from a woman aged 35 to 49 with acute COVID-19. The chain recombines TRBV5-5 with TRBJ1-4, with 7 bases identical to TRBD1. CDR3 nucleotide sequence: TGTGCCAGCAGCTTACTGACAGGGCTTAATGAAAAACTGTTTTTT. Translating gives CASSLLTGLNEKLFF. Using reference TRBV5-5 and TRBJ1-4 for the parts outside the CDR3, the full variable domain is DAGVTQSPTHLIKTRGQQVTLRCSPISGHKSVSWYQQVLGQGPQFIFQYYEKEERGRGNFPDRFSARQFPNYSSELNVNALLLGDSALYLCASSLLTGLNEKLFFGSGTQLSVL.